Given below is one T cell receptor (beta chain) in context. No cognate antigen has been identified for it. Base qualities were left out, and no much larger clone turns up one base away. This entry comes from a study of blood T cell repertoires in COVID-19 (dated by TCRdb to 2018 to 2021). For the wider study: Collaborator samples came from the United States, Italy and Spain and covered acute and convalescent phases of COVID-19. The prospective study material was composed of cDNA or gDNA derived from T cells, B-cell-depleted T cells, or PBMCs. Subjects who had been exposed to COVID-19, were actively infected with it, or had recovered from it provided the deeply sampled blood TCRbeta repertoires that made up the dataset. The repertoires were released in a freely available public database intended as a resource for research on the immune response to SARS-CoV-2. The samples were drawn from the first 160 participants of the ongoing ImmuneRACE study and from 950 to 1,500 subjects provided by 6 global collaborators. The sample metadata nearly always contained a de-identified subject ID, COVID-19 status, age in years and sex. Where available, HLA class I and class II types were taken from metadata supplied by the sample provider and were not determined by assay-based typing. Summary of the overall study and its limitations: The amount of clinical and demographic metadata varied by source and participant and was provided uncurated.

The immunoSEQ Assay, a bias-controlled multiplex PCR, was used to amplify TCRbeta CDR3 regions from genomic DNA. The authors' analysis ran thus. Within the assay, amplification of reference gene primers was used to estimate how many nucleated cells each sample contained. Sequence reads were collapsed and filtered to measure the absolute abundance of every unique TCRbeta CDR3 rearrangement. For each sample, productive Simpson clonality was calculated as the square root of Simpson's diversity index across productive rearrangements. TCRdb took over this immuneACCESS table, retaining in-frame rearrangements with V and J assigned. Such tables are incomplete; in checked studies, under half of the missing clones stem from an unresolved V gene, and the remainder is unexplained. The DNA gave D and trimming, while V, J and clone size come from that table. The sample records 200,000 to 250,000 clones, 80% of which are singletons. The ten largest make up more than 10% of the sample.

The germline V gene (reference sequence) yields MNHNY for CDR1 and SVGAGI for CDR2. Counted from cysteine to phenylalanine, this CDR3 has 16 amino acids. Of the read, only the CDR3 DNA is kept; its 48 bases are in frame from base 1. V is clipped by 2 bases and J by 0 bases, and the sequence between their germline boundaries is 14 bases long. Each collaborating institution followed its own protocols to collect whole blood in K2EDTA tubes. For TCRbeta analysis, collaborator samples were shipped as frozen whole blood, as isolated PBMCs, or as DNA extracted from either sample type. Source material: peripheral blood. The rearranged segments are TRBV6-6 and TRBJ2-7, and TRBD2 may be the D gene, going by 6 matching bases. The receptor was isolated from a human donor in a cohort sampled during active COVID-19. The CDR3 is CASSYTAGSGSYEQYF. The bases read TGTGCCAGCAGTTACACTGCGGGGTCAGGCTCCTACGAGCAGTACTTC.